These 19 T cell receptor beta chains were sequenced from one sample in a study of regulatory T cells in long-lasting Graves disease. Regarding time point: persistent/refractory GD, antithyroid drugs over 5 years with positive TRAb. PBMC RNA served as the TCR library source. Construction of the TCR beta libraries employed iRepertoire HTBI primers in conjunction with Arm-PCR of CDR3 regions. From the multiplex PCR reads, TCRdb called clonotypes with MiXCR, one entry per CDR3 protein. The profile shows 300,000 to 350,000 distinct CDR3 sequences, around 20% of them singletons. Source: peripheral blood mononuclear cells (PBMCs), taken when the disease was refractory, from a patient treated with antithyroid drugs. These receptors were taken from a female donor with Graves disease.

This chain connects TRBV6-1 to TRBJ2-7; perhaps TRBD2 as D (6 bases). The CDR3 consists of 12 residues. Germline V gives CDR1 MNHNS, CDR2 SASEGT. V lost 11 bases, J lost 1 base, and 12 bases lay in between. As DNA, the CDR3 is TGTGCCTCCGGGAGTCCATCCTACGAGCAGTACTTC. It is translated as CASGSPSYEQYF.

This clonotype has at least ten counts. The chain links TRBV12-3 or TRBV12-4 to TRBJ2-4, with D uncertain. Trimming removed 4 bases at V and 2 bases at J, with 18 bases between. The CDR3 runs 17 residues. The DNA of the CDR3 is TGTGCCAGCAGTTCTGGTTGGCCAGTGGCTCCCAAAAACATTCAGTACTTC. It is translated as CASSSGWPVAPKNIQYF.

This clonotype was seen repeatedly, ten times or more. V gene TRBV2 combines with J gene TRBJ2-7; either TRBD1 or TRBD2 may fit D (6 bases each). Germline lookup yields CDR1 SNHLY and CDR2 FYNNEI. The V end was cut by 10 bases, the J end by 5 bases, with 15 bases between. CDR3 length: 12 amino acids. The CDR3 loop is CATNRGDNEQYF. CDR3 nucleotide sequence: TGTGCCACTAATAGGGGGGACAACGAGCAGTACTTC. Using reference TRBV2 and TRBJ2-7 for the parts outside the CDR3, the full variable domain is EPEVTQTPSHQVTQMGQEVILRCVPISNHLYFYWYRQILGQKVEFLVSFYNNEISEKSEIFDDQFSVERPDGSNFTLKIRSTKLEDSAMYFCATNRGDNEQYFGPGTRLTVT.

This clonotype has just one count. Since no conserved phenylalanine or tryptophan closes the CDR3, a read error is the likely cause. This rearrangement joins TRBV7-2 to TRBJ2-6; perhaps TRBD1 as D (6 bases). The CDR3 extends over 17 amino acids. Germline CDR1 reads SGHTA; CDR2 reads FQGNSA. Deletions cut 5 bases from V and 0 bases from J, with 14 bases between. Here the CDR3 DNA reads TGTGCCAGCAGCCCTATAAACAGGGTCTCTGGGGCCAACGTCCTGACTTCC. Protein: CASSPINRVSGANVLTS.

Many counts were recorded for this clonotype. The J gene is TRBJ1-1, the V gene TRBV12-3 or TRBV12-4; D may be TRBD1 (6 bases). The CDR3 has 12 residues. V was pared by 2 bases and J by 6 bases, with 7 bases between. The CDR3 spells CASSLRGPEAFF. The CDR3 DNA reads TGTGCCAGCAGTTTACGGGGGCCTGAAGCTTTCTTT.

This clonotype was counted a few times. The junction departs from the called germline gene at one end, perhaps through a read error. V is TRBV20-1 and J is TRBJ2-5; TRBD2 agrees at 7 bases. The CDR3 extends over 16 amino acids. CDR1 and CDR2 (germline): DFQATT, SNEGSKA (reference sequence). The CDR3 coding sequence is TGCAGTGCAAGAGGCGTCGCGAGCGGGGCCCAAGAGACCCAGTACTTC. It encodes CSARGVASGAQETQYF.

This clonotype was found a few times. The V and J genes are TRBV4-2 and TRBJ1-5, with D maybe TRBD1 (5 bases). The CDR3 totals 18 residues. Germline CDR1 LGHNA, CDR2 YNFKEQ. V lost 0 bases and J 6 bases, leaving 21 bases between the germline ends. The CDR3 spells CASSQDVPGAGLCQPQHF. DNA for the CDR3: TGTGCCAGCAGCCAAGATGTGCCCGGGGCAGGTTTATGTCAGCCCCAGCATTTT.

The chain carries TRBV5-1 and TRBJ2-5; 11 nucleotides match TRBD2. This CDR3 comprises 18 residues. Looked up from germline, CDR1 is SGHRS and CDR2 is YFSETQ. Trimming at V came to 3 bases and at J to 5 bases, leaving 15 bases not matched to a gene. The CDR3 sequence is CASSSVHLAGGPEETQYF. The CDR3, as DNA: TGCGCCAGCAGCTCGGTCCATTTAGCGGGAGGGCCCGAGGAGACCCAGTACTTC.

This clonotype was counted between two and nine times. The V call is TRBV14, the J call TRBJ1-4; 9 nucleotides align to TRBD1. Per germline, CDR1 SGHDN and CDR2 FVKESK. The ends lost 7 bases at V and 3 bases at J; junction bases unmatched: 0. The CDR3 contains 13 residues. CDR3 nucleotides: TGTGCCAGCAACAGGGGGCCTAATGAAAAACTGTTTTTT. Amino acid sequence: CASNRGPNEKLFF.

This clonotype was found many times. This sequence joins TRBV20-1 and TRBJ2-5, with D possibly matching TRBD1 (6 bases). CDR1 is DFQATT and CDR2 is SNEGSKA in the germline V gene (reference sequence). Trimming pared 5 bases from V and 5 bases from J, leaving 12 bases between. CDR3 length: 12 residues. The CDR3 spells CSARDMGETQYF. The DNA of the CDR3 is TGCAGTGCTCGGGACATGGGGGAGACCCAGTACTTC.

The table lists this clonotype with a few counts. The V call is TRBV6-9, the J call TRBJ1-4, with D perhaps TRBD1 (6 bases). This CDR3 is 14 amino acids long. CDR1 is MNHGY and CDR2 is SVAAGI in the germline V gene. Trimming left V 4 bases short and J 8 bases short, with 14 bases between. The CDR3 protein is CASSFSGAPEKLFF. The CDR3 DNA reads TGTGCCAGCAGTTTTTCAGGGGCACCAGAAAAACTGTTTTTT.

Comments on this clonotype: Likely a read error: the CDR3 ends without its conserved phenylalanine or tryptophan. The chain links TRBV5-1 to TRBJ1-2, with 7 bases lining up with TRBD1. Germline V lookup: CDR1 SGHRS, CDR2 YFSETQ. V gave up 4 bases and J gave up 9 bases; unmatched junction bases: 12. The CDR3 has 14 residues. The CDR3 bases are TGCGCCAGCAGCGAGGGACAGTTTCGGAGGCGCTACACCCTC. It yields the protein CASSEGQFRRRYTL.

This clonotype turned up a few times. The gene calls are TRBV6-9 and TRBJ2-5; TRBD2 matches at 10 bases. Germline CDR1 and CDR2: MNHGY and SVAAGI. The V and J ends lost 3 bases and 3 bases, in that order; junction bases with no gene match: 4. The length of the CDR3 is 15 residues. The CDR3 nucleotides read TGTGCCAGCAGTTACAGCGGGGGGGGGAAAGAGACCCAGTACTTC. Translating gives CASSYSGGGKETQYF.

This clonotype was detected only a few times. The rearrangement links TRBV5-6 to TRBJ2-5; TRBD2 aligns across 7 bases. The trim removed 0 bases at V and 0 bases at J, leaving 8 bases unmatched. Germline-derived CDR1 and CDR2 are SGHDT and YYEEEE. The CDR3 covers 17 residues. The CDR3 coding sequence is TGTGCCAGCAGCTTGGAGACCAGCGGGGCGTACCAAGAGACCCAGTACTTC. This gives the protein CASSLETSGAYQETQYF. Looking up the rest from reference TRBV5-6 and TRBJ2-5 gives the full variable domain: DAGVTQSPTHLIKTRGQQVTLRCSPKSGHDTVSWYQQALGQGPQFIFQYYEEEERQRGNFPDRFSGHQFPNYSSELNVNALLLGDSALYLCASSLETSGAYQETQYFGPGTRLLVL.

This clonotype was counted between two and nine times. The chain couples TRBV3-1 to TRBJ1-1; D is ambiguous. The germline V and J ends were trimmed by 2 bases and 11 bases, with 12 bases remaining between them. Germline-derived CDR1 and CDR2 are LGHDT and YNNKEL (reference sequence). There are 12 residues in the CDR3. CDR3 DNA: TGTGCCAGCAGCCAATTCGGCCCGGGTGCTTTCTTT. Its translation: CASSQFGPGAFF.

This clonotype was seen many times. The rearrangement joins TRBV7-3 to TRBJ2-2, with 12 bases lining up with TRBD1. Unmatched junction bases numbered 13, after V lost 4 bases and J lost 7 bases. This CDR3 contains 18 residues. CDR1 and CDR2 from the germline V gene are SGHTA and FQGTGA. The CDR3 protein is CASSSTGTGGGRNGELFF. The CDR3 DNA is TGTGCCAGCAGCTCCACCGGGACAGGGGGCGGTAGGAACGGGGAGCTGTTTTTT.

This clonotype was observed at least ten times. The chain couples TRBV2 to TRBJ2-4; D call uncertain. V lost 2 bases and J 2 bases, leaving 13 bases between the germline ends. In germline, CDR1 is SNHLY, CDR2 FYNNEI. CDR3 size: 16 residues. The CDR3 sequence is CASSERQPLTKNIQYF. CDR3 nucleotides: TGTGCCAGCAGTGAAAGGCAACCTCTAACCAAAAACATTCAGTACTTC.

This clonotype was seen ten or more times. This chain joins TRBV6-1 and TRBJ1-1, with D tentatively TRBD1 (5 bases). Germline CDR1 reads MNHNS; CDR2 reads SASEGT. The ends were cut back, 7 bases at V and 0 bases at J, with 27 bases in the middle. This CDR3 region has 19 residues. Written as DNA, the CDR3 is TGTGCCAGCACCCCCGGGACCGGAGGTTGGTCGAGAATGAACACTGAAGCTTTCTTT. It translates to CASTPGTGGWSRMNTEAFF.

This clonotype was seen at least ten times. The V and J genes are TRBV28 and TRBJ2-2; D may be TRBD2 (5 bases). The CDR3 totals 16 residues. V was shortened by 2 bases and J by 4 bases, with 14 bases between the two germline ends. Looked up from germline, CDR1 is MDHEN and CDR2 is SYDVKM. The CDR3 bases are TGTGCCAGCAGTTTAGAAGCGTTTGCGGGCACCGGGGAGCTGTTTTTT. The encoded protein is CASSLEAFAGTGELFF.